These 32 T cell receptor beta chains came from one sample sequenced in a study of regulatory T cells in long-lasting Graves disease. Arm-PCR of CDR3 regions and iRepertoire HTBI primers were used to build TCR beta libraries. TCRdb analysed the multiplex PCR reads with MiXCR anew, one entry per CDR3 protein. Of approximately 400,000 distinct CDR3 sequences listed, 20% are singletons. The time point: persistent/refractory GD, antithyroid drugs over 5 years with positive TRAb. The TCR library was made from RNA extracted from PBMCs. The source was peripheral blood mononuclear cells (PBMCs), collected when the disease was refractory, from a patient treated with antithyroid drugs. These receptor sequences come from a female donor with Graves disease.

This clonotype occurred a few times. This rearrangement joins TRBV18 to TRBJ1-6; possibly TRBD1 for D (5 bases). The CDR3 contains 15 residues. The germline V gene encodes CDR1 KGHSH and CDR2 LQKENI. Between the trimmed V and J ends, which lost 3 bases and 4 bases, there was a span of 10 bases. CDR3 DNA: TGTGCCAGCTCACCGGGGACGAAGTATAATTCACCCCTCCACTTT. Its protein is CASSPGTKYNSPLHF.

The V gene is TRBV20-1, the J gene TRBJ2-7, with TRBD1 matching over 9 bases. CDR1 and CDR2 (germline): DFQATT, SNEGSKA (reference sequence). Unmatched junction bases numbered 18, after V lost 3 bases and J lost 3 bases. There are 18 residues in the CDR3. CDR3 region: CSARGVGVEQGAFYEQYF. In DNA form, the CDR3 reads TGCAGTGCTAGGGGCGTTGGAGTAGAACAGGGGGCTTTCTACGAGCAGTACTTC.

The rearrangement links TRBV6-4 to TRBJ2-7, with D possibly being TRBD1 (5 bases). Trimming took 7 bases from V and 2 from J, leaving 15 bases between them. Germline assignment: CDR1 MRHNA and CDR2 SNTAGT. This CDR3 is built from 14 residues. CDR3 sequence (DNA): TGTGCCAGCACTCGTCGGACATTCCCCTACGAGCAGTACTTC. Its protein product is CASTRRTFPYEQYF.

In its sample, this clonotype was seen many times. The CDR3 loop reads CASSWGGLAGDRDTGELFF. CDR3 bases: TGTGCCAGCAGTTGGGGGGGACTAGCGGGAGATCGGGACACCGGGGAGCTGTTTTTT. This sequence joins TRBV28 and TRBJ2-2, with TRBD2 matching 14 bases. CDR3 length: 19 residues. V lost 4 bases to trimming and J lost 3 bases; unmatched junction nucleotides: 10. Germline CDR1 MDHEN, CDR2 SYDVKM.

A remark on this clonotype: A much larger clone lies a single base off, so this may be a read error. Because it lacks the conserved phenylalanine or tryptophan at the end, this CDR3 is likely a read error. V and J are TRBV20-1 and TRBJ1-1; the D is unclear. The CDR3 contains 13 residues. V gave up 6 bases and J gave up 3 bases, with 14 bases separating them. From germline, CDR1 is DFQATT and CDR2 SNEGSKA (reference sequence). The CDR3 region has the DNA TGCAGTGCCGGACCCCTGGGCGACACTGAAGCTTTCTTG. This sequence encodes CSAGPLGDTEAFL.

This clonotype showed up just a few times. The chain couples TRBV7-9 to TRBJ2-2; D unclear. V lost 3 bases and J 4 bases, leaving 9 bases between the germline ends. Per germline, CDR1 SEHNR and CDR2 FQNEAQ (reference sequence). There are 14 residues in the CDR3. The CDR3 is CASSFSSVTGELFF. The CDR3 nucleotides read TGTGCCAGCAGCTTTAGTTCTGTCACCGGGGAGCTGTTTTTT.

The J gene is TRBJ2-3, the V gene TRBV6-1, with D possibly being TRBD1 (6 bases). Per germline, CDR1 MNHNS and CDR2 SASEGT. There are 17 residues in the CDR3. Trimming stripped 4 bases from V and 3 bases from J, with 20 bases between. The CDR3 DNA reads TGTGCCAGCAGTGTCGATACAACAGGGACCTTGACAGATACGCAGTATTTT. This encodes CASSVDTTGTLTDTQYF.

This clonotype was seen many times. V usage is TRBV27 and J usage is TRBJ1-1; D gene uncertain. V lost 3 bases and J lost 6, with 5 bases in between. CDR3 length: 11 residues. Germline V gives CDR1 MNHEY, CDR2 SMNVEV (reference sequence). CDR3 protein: CASSFDAEAFF. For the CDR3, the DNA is TGTGCCAGCAGTTTTGATGCTGAAGCTTTCTTT.

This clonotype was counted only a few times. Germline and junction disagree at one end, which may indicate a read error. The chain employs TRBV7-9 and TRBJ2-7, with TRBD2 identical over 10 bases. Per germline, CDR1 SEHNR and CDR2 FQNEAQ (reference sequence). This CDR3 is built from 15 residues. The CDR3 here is CASTLGRLAGYGQYF. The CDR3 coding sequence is TGTGCCAGCACCCTTGGGAGACTAGCGGGCTACGGGCAGTACTTC.

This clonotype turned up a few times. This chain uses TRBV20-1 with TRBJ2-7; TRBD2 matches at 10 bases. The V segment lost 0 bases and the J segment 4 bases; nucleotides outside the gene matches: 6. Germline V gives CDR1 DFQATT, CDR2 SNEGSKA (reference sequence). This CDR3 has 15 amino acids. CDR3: CSAREGTSEKYEQYF. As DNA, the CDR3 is TGCAGTGCTAGAGAAGGGACTAGCGAGAAATACGAGCAGTACTTC.

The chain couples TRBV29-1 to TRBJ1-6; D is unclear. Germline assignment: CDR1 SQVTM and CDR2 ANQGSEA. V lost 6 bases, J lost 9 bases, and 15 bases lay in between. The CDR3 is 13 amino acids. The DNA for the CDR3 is TGCAGCGTCAGGATCGTCGCGGGTTCACCCCTCCACTTT. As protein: CSVRIVAGSPLHF.

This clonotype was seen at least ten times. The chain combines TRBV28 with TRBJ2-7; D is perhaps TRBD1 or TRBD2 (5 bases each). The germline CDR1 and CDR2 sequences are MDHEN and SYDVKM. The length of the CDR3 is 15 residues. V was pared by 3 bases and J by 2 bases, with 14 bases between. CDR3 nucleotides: TGTGCCAGCAGTTTTCGGGGCACCCCTGCCTACGAGCAGTACTTC. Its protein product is CASSFRGTPAYEQYF.

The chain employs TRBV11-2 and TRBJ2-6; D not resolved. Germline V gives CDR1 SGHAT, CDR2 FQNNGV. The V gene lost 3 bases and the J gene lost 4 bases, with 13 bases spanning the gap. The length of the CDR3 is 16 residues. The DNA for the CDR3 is TGTGCCAGCAGCTTCTATGGGGTTCACGGGGCCAACGTCCTGACTTTC. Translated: CASSFYGVHGANVLTF.

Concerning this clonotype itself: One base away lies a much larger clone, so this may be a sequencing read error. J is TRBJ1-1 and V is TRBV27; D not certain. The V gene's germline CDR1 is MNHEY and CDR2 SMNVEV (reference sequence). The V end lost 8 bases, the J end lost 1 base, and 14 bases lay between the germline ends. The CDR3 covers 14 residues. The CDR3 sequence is CASGQSIGNTEAFF. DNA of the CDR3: TGTGCCAGCGGTCAATCCATTGGGAACACTGAAGCTTTCTTT.

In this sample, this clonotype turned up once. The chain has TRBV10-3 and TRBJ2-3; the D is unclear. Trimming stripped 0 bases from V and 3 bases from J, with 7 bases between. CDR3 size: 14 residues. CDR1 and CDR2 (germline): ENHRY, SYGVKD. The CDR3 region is CAISESAITDTQYF. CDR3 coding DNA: TGTGCCATCAGTGAGTCCGCTATTACAGATACGCAGTATTTT.

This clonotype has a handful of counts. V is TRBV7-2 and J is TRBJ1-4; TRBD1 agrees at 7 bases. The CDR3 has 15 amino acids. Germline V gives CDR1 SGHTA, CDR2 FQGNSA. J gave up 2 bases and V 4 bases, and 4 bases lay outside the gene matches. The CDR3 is CASSSRGNTNEKLFF. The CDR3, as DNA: TGTGCCAGCAGCTCCAGGGGGAATACTAATGAAAAACTGTTTTTT.

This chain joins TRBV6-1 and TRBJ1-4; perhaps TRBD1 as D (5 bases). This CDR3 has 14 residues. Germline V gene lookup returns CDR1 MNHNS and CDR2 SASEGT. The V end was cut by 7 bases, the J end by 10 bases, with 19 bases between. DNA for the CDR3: TGTGCCAGCACCTCCGGGACCCGGAGGGGAAAACTGTTTTTT. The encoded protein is CASTSGTRRGKLFF.

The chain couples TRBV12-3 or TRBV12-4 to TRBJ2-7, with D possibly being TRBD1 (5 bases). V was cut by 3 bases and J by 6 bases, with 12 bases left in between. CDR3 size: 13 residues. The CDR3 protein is CASSFGQNLEQYF. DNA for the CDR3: TGTGCCAGCAGTTTCGGACAAAATCTCGAGCAGTACTTC.

CDR3 bases: TGTGCCAGCAGCTTAAGGGAGGGTGGTAGCCAGGGTGTGGGGAAGCAGTACTTC. As protein: CASSLREGGSQGVGKQYF. J is TRBJ2-7 and V is TRBV7-2; 7 bases line up with TRBD2. The CDR3 totals 18 residues. The junction had 21 bases not matched to a gene; V was cut back by 2 bases and J by 8 bases. The germline V gene has CDR1 SGHTA and CDR2 FQGNSA.

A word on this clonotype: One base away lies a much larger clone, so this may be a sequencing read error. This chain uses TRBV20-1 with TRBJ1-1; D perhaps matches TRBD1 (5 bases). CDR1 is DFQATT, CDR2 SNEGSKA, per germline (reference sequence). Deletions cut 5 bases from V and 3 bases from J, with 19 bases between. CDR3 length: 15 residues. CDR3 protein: CSARFDGGSDTEAFF. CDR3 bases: TGCAGTGCTCGATTCGATGGGGGGTCGGACACTGAAGCTTTCTTT.

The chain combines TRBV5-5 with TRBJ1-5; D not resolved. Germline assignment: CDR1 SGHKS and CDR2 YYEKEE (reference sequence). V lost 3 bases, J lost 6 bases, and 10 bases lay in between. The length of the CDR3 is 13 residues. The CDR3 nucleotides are TGTGCCAGCAGCTGGGAGCCCGGTCAGCCCCAGCATTTT. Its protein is CASSWEPGQPQHF. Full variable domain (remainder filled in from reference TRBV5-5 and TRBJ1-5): DAGVTQSPTHLIKTRGQQVTLRCSPISGHKSVSWYQQVLGQGPQFIFQYYEKEERGRGNFPDRFSARQFPNYSSELNVNALLLGDSALYLCASSWEPGQPQHFGDGTRLSIL.

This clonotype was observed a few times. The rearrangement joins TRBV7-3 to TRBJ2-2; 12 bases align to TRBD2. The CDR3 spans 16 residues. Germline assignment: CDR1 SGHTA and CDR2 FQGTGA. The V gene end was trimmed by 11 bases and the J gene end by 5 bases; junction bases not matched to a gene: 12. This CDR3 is CASKLAGGPGTGELFF. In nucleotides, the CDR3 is TGTGCCTCAAAGCTAGCGGGAGGGCCGGGGACCGGGGAGCTGTTTTTT.

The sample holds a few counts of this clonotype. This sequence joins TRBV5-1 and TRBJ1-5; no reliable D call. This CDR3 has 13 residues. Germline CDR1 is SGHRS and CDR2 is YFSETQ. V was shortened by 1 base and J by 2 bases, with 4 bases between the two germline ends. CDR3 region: CASSLIGNQPQHF. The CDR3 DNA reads TGCGCCAGCAGCTTGATCGGCAATCAGCCCCAGCATTTT.

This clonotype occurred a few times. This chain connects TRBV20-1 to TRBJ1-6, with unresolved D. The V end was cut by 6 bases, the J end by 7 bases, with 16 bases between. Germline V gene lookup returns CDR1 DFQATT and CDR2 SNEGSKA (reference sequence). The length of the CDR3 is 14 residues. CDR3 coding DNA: TGCAGTGCCTCCCCTAGCCCTTTCAATTCACCCCTCCACTTT. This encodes CSASPSPFNSPLHF.

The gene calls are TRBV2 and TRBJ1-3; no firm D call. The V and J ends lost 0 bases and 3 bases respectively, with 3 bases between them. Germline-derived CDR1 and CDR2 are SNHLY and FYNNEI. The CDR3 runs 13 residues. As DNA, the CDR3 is TGTGCCAGCAGTGAAGCGCGTGGAAACACCATATATTTT. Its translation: CASSEARGNTIYF. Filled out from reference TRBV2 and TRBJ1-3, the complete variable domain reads EPEVTQTPSHQVTQMGQEVILRCVPISNHLYFYWYRQILGQKVEFLVSFYNNEISEKSEIFDDQFSVERPDGSNFTLKIRSTKLEDSAMYFCASSEARGNTIYFGEGSWLTVV.

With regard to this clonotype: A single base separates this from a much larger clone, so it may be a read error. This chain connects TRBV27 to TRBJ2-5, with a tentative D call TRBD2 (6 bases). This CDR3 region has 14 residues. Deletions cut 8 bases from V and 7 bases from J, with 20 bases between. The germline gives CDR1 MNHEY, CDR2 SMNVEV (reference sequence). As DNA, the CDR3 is TGTGCCAGCGATAAAGCGGGCCTAAAAGCGACCCAGTACTTC. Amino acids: CASDKAGLKATQYF.

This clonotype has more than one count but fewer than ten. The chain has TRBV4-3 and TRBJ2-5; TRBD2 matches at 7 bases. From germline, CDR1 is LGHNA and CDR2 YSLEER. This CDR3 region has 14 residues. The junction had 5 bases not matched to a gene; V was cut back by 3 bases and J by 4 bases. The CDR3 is CASSQQAGAETQYF. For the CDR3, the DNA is TGCGCCAGCAGCCAGCAGGCGGGAGCAGAGACCCAGTACTTC.

The CDR3 sequence: CASSYERGSNQPQHF. In DNA form, the CDR3 reads TGTGCCAGCAGTTATGAACGGGGGAGCAATCAGCCCCAGCATTTT. The chain uses TRBV6-2 or TRBV6-3 and TRBJ1-5; D perhaps matches TRBD1 (5 bases). The CDR3 has 15 residues. Trimming cost V 3 bases and J 1 base, with 10 bases left between them. The germline gives CDR1 MNHEY, CDR2 SVGEGT.

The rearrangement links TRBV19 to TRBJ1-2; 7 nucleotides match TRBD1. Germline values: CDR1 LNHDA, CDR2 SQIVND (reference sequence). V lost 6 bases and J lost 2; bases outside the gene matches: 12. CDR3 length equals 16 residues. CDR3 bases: TGTGCCAGTAGCAAATATGGGGGACAGCAAAACTATGGCTACACCTTC. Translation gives CASSKYGGQQNYGYTF.

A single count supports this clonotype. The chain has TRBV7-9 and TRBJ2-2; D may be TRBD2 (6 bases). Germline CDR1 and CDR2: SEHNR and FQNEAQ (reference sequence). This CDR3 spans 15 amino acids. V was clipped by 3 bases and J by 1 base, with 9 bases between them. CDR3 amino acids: CASSLETRNTGELFF. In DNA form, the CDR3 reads TGTGCCAGCAGCTTGGAGACTAGGAACACCGGGGAGCTGTTTTTT.

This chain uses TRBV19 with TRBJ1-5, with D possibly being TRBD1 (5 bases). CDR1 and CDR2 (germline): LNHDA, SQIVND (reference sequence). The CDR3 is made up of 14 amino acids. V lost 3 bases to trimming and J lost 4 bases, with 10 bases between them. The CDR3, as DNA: TGTGCCAGTAGTATGGGGCAGGGAAATCAGCCCCAGCATTTT. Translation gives CASSMGQGNQPQHF.

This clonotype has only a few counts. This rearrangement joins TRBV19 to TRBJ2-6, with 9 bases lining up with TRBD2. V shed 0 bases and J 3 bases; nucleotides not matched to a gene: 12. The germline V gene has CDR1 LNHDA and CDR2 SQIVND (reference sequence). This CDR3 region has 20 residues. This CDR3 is CASSIDRRREGRRGANVLTF. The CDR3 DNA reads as TGTGCCAGTAGTATAGATCGTCGGCGGGAGGGCCGTCGTGGGGCCAACGTCCTGACTTTC.